These T cell receptor beta chains were read from a single sample in a study of cytomegalovirus exposure and HLA in healthy donors. Libraries were prepared by immunoSEQ multiplex PCR; TCRdb keeps only in-frame clonotypes and omits some of them. Of under 200,000 clones detected, roughly 91% appear once; the ten largest clones hold around 10%. The material sequenced was PBMCs. All receptors derive from a woman younger than 35 in good health and CMV-seropositive. The CDR3 runs from the conserved cysteine through the conserved F or W. The D gene is left open where the match is weak. Not all rows give a size; the values are once, few, many and, for expanded clones, a class.

>TRBJ1-5|-|-|TRBV5-6
CASSLGRGNQPQHF
TGTGCCAGCAGCTTGGGTCGGGGCAATCAGCCCCAGCATTTT
>TRBJ1-4|-|-|TRBV19
CASSIVVSQEGKLFF
TGTGCCAGTAGTATTGTCGTCAGCCAGGAGGGAAAACTGTTTTTT
>TRBJ2-4|-|TRBD2|TRBV4-1
CASSHGTSYNIQYF
TGCGCCAGCAGCCACGGGACTAGCTATAACATTCAGTACTTC
>TRBJ1-2|-|-|TRBV6-5
CASSYSSRGTNYGYTF
TGTGCCAGCAGTTACTCGAGTAGGGGCACTAACTATGGCTACACCTTC
>TRBJ1-2|-|-|TRBV19
CASSTGDLYGYTF
TGTGCCAGTAGTACGGGGGACCTCTATGGCTACACCTTC
>TRBJ2-1|-|-|TRBV28
CASSLRGGEQFF
TGTGCCAGCAGTTTAAGAGGGGGAGAGCAGTTCTTC
>TRBJ1-1|once|TRBD1|TRBV10-3
CAASDRVPPEAFF
TGTGCCGCTTCGGACAGGGTCCCTCCTGAAGCTTTCTTT
>TRBJ2-1|-|TRBD1|TRBV4-1
CASRLRDRGGNEQFF
TGCGCCAGCAGGCTCCGGGACAGGGGGGGCAATGAGCAGTTCTTC
>TRBJ2-1|-|-|TRBV6-4
CASSDGGLLGDGNEQFF
TGTGCCAGCAGTGATGGGGGCCTCCTGGGAGACGGCAATGAGCAGTTCTTC
>TRBJ2-7|-|TRBD2|TRBV5-1
CASSLGLAGSEQYF
TGCGCCAGCAGCTTAGGACTAGCGGGGAGCGAGCAGTACTTC
>TRBJ2-7|-|TRBD1|TRBV6-5
CASRETGALSEQYF
TGTGCCAGCAGAGAAACAGGGGCGCTAAGTGAGCAGTACTTC
>TRBJ1-5|-|-|TRBV2
CASSAGQSNQPQHF
TGTGCCAGCAGTGCAGGACAGTCCAATCAGCCCCAGCATTTT
>TRBJ1-2|-|-|TRBV6-1
CASSPDTANYGYTF
TGTGCCAGCTCCCCGGATACAGCTAACTATGGCTACACCTTC
>TRBJ2-2|-|-|TRBV6-4
CASSPVQSGELFF
TGTGCCAGCTCCCCAGTCCAGTCCGGGGAGCTGTTTTTT
>TRBJ2-1|-|TRBD2|TRBV5-1
CASSEIAGGEQFF
TGCGCCAGCAGCGAAATAGCGGGAGGGGAGCAGTTCTTC
>TRBJ2-4|-|-|TRBV6-1
CASSEALRGFTGVRAKNIQYF
TGTGCCAGCAGTGAAGCGCTTCGGGGTTTTACGGGAGTCAGGGCCAAAAACATTCAGTACTTC
>TRBJ2-1|-|TRBD2|TRBV14
CASSQGGLAGANNEQFF
TGTGCCAGCAGCCAAGGTGGGCTAGCGGGAGCCAACAATGAGCAGTTCTTC
>TRBJ2-5|once|TRBD1|TRBV7-9
CAFPQGVGVETQYF
TGTGCCTTTCCTCAGGGGGTTGGTGTAGAGACCCAGTACTTC
>TRBJ1-2|-|-|TRBV6-1
CASPDKTNYGYTF
TGTGCCAGCCCCGACAAAACTAACTATGGCTACACCTTC
>TRBJ1-1|-|-|TRBV18
CASSPAANTEAFF
TGTGCCAGCTCACCGGCCGCGAACACTGAAGCTTTCTTT
>TRBJ2-5|-|TRBD2|TRBV29-1
CSVEGGLKYQETQYF
TGCAGCGTTGAAGGGGGACTAAAGTACCAAGAGACCCAGTACTTC
>TRBJ1-2|-|-|TRBV4-2
CASSQAREPYGYTF
TGTGCCAGCAGCCAAGCTAGGGAGCCCTATGGCTACACCTTC
>TRBJ2-5|-|-|TRBV7-3
CASSLGGRPGETQYF
TGTGCCAGCAGCCTAGGGGGTCGCCCAGGAGAGACCCAGTACTTC
>TRBJ2-5|-|TRBD2|TRBV7-2
CASSSRGRAPRETQYF
TGTGCCAGCAGCTCCCGCGGGAGGGCCCCGAGAGAGACCCAGTACTTC
>TRBJ2-7|-|TRBD2|TRBV5-4
CASSLARSGRAVEQYF
TGTGCCAGCAGCTTGGCCCGGAGCGGGAGGGCCGTCGAGCAGTACTTC
>TRBJ2-7|-|-|TRBV6-1
CASSEVGGSYEQYF
TGTGCCAGCAGTGAAGTAGGGGGTTCGTACGAGCAGTACTTC
>TRBJ1-1|-|-|TRBV27
CASKTGVKAFF
TGTGCCAGCAAGACAGGAGTAAAAGCTTTCTTT
>TRBJ1-5|-|-|TRBV6-1
CASHQGWRNNQPQHF
TGTGCCAGCCACCAGGGGTGGCGGAACAATCAGCCCCAGCATTTT
>TRBJ1-1|-|TRBD1|TRBV6-5
CASSYSRQGGFTEAFF
TGTGCCAGCAGTTACTCGAGACAGGGAGGTTTCACTGAAGCTTTCTTT
>TRBJ2-7|few|-|TRBV28
CASMGGSGEQYF
TGTGCCAGCATGGGCGGTTCGGGGGAGCAGTACTTC
>TRBJ2-3|-|TRBD2|TRBV5-1
CASSLSGSLETQYF
TGCGCCAGCAGCTTGAGCGGGAGTTTAGAAACGCAGTATTTT
>TRBJ1-2|-|TRBD1|TRBV28
CASSPYRGTYGYTF
TGTGCCAGCAGCCCTTACAGGGGCACCTATGGCTACACCTTC
>TRBJ2-7|-|TRBD1|TRBV28
CASALLQGARNEQYF
TGTGCCAGCGCCCTACTTCAGGGGGCGCGCAACGAGCAGTACTTC
>TRBJ2-5|once|TRBD1|TRBV11-2
CASSLEIPAGGETQYF
TGTGCCAGCAGCTTAGAGATCCCGGCAGGGGGAGAGACCCAGTACTTC
>TRBJ2-4|-|TRBD1|TRBV30
CAWSGRDRGKNIQYF
TGTGCCTGGAGTGGTCGGGACAGGGGCAAAAACATTCAGTACTTC
>TRBJ1-2|-|TRBD1|TRBV9
CASSGEQGASYGYTF
TGTGCCAGCAGCGGAGAACAGGGGGCCAGCTATGGCTACACCTTC
>TRBJ2-1|-|-|TRBV4-1
CASSQRRPLSNEQFF
TGCGCCAGCAGCCAAAGGAGGCCCCTTAGCAATGAGCAGTTCTTC
>TRBJ2-7|-|-|TRBV10-3
CAISEPGDYEQYF
TGTGCCATCAGTGAGCCAGGCGACTACGAGCAGTACTTC
>TRBJ2-5|-|-|TRBV29-1
CSVGRHGETQYF
TGCAGCGTTGGCAGGCATGGAGAGACCCAGTACTTC
>TRBJ2-2|-|-|TRBV5-1
CASSLSSTGELFF
TGCGCCAGCAGCTTGTCCAGCACCGGGGAGCTGTTTTTT
>TRBJ1-1|-|-|TRBV29-1
CSVDQGEHTEAFF
TGCAGCGTTGACCAGGGTGAGCACACTGAAGCTTTCTTT
>TRBJ2-7|once|TRBD1|TRBV7-2
CASSLTGSGQYF
TGTGCCAGCAGCTTGACAGGGTCAGGGCAGTACTTC
>TRBJ2-2|-|-|TRBV7-5
CARSFGGDVANTGELFF
TGTGCCAGAAGCTTTGGGGGGGACGTCGCGAACACCGGGGAGCTGTTTTTT
>TRBJ1-1|-|-|TRBV19
CASSTRQTSNTEAFF
TGTGCCAGTAGTACCCGACAGACCTCGAACACTGAAGCTTTCTTT
>TRBJ1-2|-|TRBD1|TRBV25-1
CASIGVEGGGGGYTF
TGTGCCAGCATAGGAGTTGAAGGGGGCGGTGGTGGCTACACCTTC
>TRBJ2-5|-|-|TRBV27
CASNRLDGAPETQYF
TGTGCCAGCAACCGGTTAGATGGAGCCCCAGAGACCCAGTACTTC
>TRBJ1-2|-|-|TRBV10-3
CAISESGRHTF
TGTGCCATCAGTGAGTCGGGCAGGCACACCTTC
>TRBJ2-7|-|TRBD1|TRBV19
CASSGGTGDYEQYF
TGTGCCAGTAGTGGGGGGACAGGAGACTACGAGCAGTACTTC
>TRBJ1-4|-|TRBD1|TRBV2
CASKLTGGEKLFF
TGTGCCAGCAAGTTAACAGGGGGAGAAAAACTGTTTTTT
>TRBJ2-1|-|-|TRBV18
CASSPPSGGINNEQFF
TGTGCCAGCTCACCACCTTCCGGGGGAATAAACAATGAGCAGTTCTTC
>TRBJ2-7|once|-|TRBV4-3
CASSPGAGAYEQYF
TGCGCCAGCAGCCCAGGCGCGGGGGCTTACGAGCAGTACTTC
>TRBJ2-3|-|TRBD2|TRBV4-2
CASSQDRTSGRQYF
TGTGCCAGCAGCCAAGATCGGACTAGCGGGAGACAGTATTTT
>TRBJ2-7|-|-|TRBV6-1
CASSDVAAGYF
TGTGCCAGCAGTGATGTGGCTGCGGGGTACTTC
>TRBJ2-1|-|TRBD2|TRBV4-1
CASSQAERGEWDEQFF
TGCGCCAGCAGCCAAGCCGAGCGGGGGGAATGGGATGAGCAGTTCTTC
>TRBJ2-5|-|TRBD1|TRBV6-5
CASSTQGAETQYF
TGTGCCAGCAGTACACAGGGGGCAGAGACCCAGTACTTC
>TRBJ2-1|once|-|TRBV28
CASSLAPRGNEQFF
TGTGCCAGCAGTTTGGCCCCTAGGGGCAATGAGCAGTTCTTC
>TRBJ1-1|-|-|TRBV27
CASSKGGDTEAFF
TGTGCCAGCAGTAAGGGAGGGGACACTGAAGCTTTCTTT
>TRBJ2-7|-|-|TRBV7-2
CASSSQRDWYEQYF
TGTGCCAGCAGCTCGCAGAGGGATTGGTACGAGCAGTACTTC
>TRBJ2-7|-|TRBD2|TRBV6-1
CASSGTSGRPETKYEQYF
TGTGCCAGCAGTGGGACTAGCGGGAGGCCCGAAACCAAATACGAGCAGTACTTC
>TRBJ2-3|-|TRBD2|TRBV7-3
CASSGSGSADTQYF
TGTGCCAGCAGCGGTAGCGGGAGTGCTGATACGCAGTATTTT